This is a list of T cell receptor beta chains from one sample in a study of radiation and T cells in renal cell carcinoma. TCRdb's table, derived via immunoSEQ multiplex PCR, lists solely in-frame clones and lacks some. The table records roughly 10,000 clones, roughly 58% of them present only once. The sequencing used tumor tissue, collected from a patient whose treatment was nephrectomy without radiotherapy. These TCRs come from a man aged 35 to 55 with renal cell carcinoma. The CDR3 runs from the conserved cysteine through the conserved F or W. The D gene is left open where the match is weak. Size values are once, few and many counts, or a class for expanded clones, and some rows have none.

clone_size: few; v_call: TRBV19; j_call: TRBJ1-2; d_call: .; cdr3_nt: TGTGCCAGTAGTATGGGGGACTATGGCTACACCTTC; cdr3_aa: CASSMGDYGYTF
clone_size: .; v_call: TRBV19; j_call: TRBJ2-2; d_call: .; cdr3_nt: TGTGCCAGTATTGGACCCAACACCGGGGAGCTGTTTTTT; cdr3_aa: CASIGPNTGELFF
clone_size: few; v_call: TRBV19; j_call: TRBJ2-5; d_call: TRBD2; cdr3_nt: TGTGCCAGTACGTTGGCGGGAGGGCCCCGAGAGACCCAGTACTTC; cdr3_aa: CASTLAGGPRETQYF
clone_size: once; v_call: TRBV19; j_call: TRBJ2-3; d_call: TRBD2; cdr3_nt: TGTGCCAGTAGTATAGCGGGAGGAGGGACAGATACGCAGTATTTT; cdr3_aa: CASSIAGGGTDTQYF
clone_size: .; v_call: TRBV19; j_call: TRBJ2-5; d_call: .; cdr3_nt: TGTGCCAGTAGTATAGATCAGGGGCCGAGAGAGACCCAGTACTTC; cdr3_aa: CASSIDQGPRETQYF
clone_size: medium-sized; v_call: TRBV7-8; j_call: TRBJ2-7; d_call: TRBD2; cdr3_nt: TGTGCCAGCAACTTTGCTCTAGAGCGGCCTAGCGGGGGGGGTTACGAGCAGTACTTC; cdr3_aa: CASNFALERPSGGGYEQYF
clone_size: .; v_call: TRBV30; j_call: TRBJ1-1; d_call: TRBD1; cdr3_nt: TGTGCCTGGAGCGTCGGACAGGGATGGACTTTCTTT; cdr3_aa: CAWSVGQGWTFF
clone_size: once; v_call: TRBV14; j_call: TRBJ2-7; d_call: .; cdr3_nt: TGTGCCAGCAGTCATCGGACCCGCGGCGCCTACGAGCAGTACTTC; cdr3_aa: CASSHRTRGAYEQYF
clone_size: .; v_call: TRBV27; j_call: TRBJ1-4; d_call: .; cdr3_nt: TGTGCCAGCAGTTTATCAGACAGACCGCCGCTCAATGAAAAACTGTTTTTT; cdr3_aa: CASSLSDRPPLNEKLFF
clone_size: few; v_call: TRBV10-3; j_call: TRBJ1-1; d_call: .; cdr3_nt: TGTGCCATCAGTGATCCCGGTAGAGGTTCTTTCTTT; cdr3_aa: CAISDPGRGSFF
clone_size: .; v_call: TRBV19; j_call: TRBJ2-3; d_call: .; cdr3_nt: TGTGCCAGTAGTAGCTCCCGGGAGCCCACAGATACGCAGTATTTT; cdr3_aa: CASSSSREPTDTQYF
clone_size: few; v_call: TRBV7-7; j_call: TRBJ1-5; d_call: .; cdr3_nt: TGTGCTAGCAGCTCAGGAAGCAGGGTTAGCAATCAGCCCCAGCATTTT; cdr3_aa: CASSSGSRVSNQPQHF
clone_size: .; v_call: TRBV28; j_call: TRBJ2-5; d_call: .; cdr3_nt: TGTGCCAGCAGTTTAGGGTCGGGGTCGGACCAAGAGACCCAGTACTTC; cdr3_aa: CASSLGSGSDQETQYF
clone_size: few; v_call: TRBV30; j_call: TRBJ2-3; d_call: .; cdr3_nt: TGTGCCTGGAGTATAACAGGGACCTTCACAGATACGCAGTATTTT; cdr3_aa: CAWSITGTFTDTQYF
clone_size: .; v_call: TRBV18; j_call: TRBJ2-5; d_call: .; cdr3_nt: TGTGCCACCGGGGGAGAGACCCAGTACTTC; cdr3_aa: CATGGETQYF